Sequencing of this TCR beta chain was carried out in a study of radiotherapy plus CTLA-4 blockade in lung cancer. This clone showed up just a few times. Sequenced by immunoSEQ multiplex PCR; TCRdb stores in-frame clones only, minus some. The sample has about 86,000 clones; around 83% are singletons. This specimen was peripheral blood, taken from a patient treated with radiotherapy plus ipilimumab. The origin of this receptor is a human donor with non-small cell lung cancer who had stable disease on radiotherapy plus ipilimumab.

CDR3 sequence (DNA): TGCGCCAGCAGTGACCCCGGGACGGCTTCTTCCGGGGAGCTGTTTTTT. It translates to CASSDPGTASSGELFF. The rearrangement links TRBV10-2 to TRBJ2-2, with D perhaps given as TRBD1 or TRBD2 (5 bases each). The V end was cut by 3 bases, the J end by 6 bases, with 17 bases between. The CDR3 loop spans 16 amino acids. Germline V gene lookup returns CDR1 WSHSY and CDR2 SAAADI.